The following is a T cell receptor beta chain sequence with its context. Germline V gene data show CDR1 as MDHEN and CDR2 as SYDVKM. CDR3 length: 14 residues. V was clipped by 5 bases and J by 3 bases, with 14 bases between them. Repertoires were generated with immunoSEQ multiplex PCR, while TCRdb's copy carries only in-frame clones and drops some. The sample records about 50,000 clones, less than 85% being singletons. The data are from a study of blood T cell repertoires in COVID-19. The overall study: Samples representing acute and convalescent COVID-19 were sourced from the United States, Italy and Spain. T cells, B-cell-depleted T cells, or PBMCs supplied cDNA or gDNA.

Sequences were obtained from peripheral blood. The V gene is TRBV28, the J gene TRBJ2-7; maybe TRBD2 (6 bases). This clonotype was sampled from a man aged 70-80 years with active COVID-19. The CDR3 DNA is TGTGCCAGCAGTCCCCTCGACGGGAGCTACGAGCAGTACTTC. Translation: CASSPLDGSYEQYF.